This entry lists 13 T cell receptor beta chains sequenced from one sample in a study of blood T cell repertoires in COVID-19. TCRdb keeps only in-frame clones here, not all; method: immunoSEQ multiplex PCR. The table lists about 98,000 clones, more than 90% of them singletons. Sequenced: peripheral blood. The receptors stem from a man between 18 and 29 years old with acute or convalescent COVID-19.

This CDR3 is CATSRDLAKSGELFF. Written as DNA, the CDR3 is TGTGCCACCAGCAGAGATCTAGCGAAATCCGGGGAGCTGTTTTTT. The chain combines TRBV15 with TRBJ2-2; maybe TRBD2 (6 bases). The CDR3 runs to 15 residues. The ends were cut back, 0 bases at V and 6 bases at J, with 11 bases in the middle. The germline CDR1 and CDR2 sequences are LNHNV and YYDKDF (reference sequence).

V is TRBV5-5 and J is TRBJ1-4; 7 positions agree with TRBD1. V trimming: 4 bases; J trimming: 0 bases; junction bases outside the gene matches: 9. This CDR3 spans 17 amino acids. Germline-derived CDR1 and CDR2 are SGHKS and YYEKEE (reference sequence). The CDR3: CASSPGTVLSTNEKLFF. The CDR3 bases are TGTGCCAGCAGCCCCGGGACAGTGCTGTCAACTAATGAAAAACTGTTTTTT.

This sequence joins TRBV3-1 (or the pseudogene TRBV3-2) and TRBJ1-2; no clear D. The CDR3 extends over 15 amino acids. Between the trimmed V and J ends, which lost 0 bases and 2 bases, there was a span of 10 bases. Germline CDR1 reads LGHDT; CDR2 reads YNNKEL (reference sequence). CDR3: CASSQDILGNYGYTF. DNA for the CDR3: TGTGCCAGCAGCCAAGACATACTAGGGAACTATGGCTACACCTTC.

The V gene is TRBV3-1 (or the pseudogene TRBV3-2), the J gene TRBJ2-3, with a tentative D call TRBD1 (6 bases). Germline V gene sequence: CDR1 LGHDT, CDR2 YNNKEL (reference sequence). V lost 5 bases, J lost 0 bases, and 18 bases lay in between. The CDR3 sequence is 17 residues long. In DNA form, the CDR3 reads TGTGCCAGCAGCAGTATGTGGGGGCCCGGTAGCACAGATACGCAGTATTTT. Protein sequence: CASSSMWGPGSTDTQYF.

V and J are TRBV29-1 and TRBJ2-1, with D possibly matching TRBD2 (6 bases). Germline V gene lookup returns CDR1 SQVTM and CDR2 ANQGSEA. The CDR3 is 11 amino acids. V lost 4 bases and J lost 10, with 11 bases in between. The CDR3 reads CSVGPAGEQFF. CDR3 bases: TGCAGCGTTGGCCCCGCGGGGGAGCAGTTCTTC.

This clone was detected only once. The rearrangement links TRBV10-3 to TRBJ1-3; D not resolved. The CDR3 consists of 12 residues. The germline V gene has CDR1 ENHRY and CDR2 SYGVKD. Trimming removed 3 bases at V and 8 bases at J, with 8 bases between. The CDR3 sequence: CAISEWSDTIYF. DNA of the CDR3: TGTGCCATCAGTGAATGGTCGGACACCATATATTTT.

V and J are TRBV7-9 and TRBJ1-6; 7 nucleotides match TRBD1. CDR3 size: 16 residues. From germline, CDR1 is SEHNR and CDR2 FQNEAQ (reference sequence). The V gene end was trimmed by 5 bases and the J gene end by 8 bases; junction bases not matched to a gene: 12. The CDR3: CASSPDAGGRDSPLHF. DNA of the CDR3: TGTGCCAGCAGCCCAGACGCAGGGGGTAGGGATTCACCCCTCCACTTT.

The chain carries TRBV6-5 and TRBJ1-1; D gene unclear. Germline V lookup: CDR1 MNHEY, CDR2 SVGAGI. Trimming removed 5 bases at V and 1 base at J, with 11 bases between. The CDR3 covers 14 residues. The CDR3 sequence: CASSPRESNTEAFF. The DNA for the CDR3 is TGTGCCAGCAGTCCCCGGGAATCGAACACTGAAGCTTTCTTT.

The rearrangement uses TRBV6-6 and TRBJ2-7, with a weak D call TRBD1 (6 bases). The germline V and J ends were trimmed by 6 bases and 2 bases, with 8 bases remaining between them. The germline CDR1 and CDR2 sequences are MNHNY and SVGAGI (reference sequence). The CDR3 consists of 12 residues. CDR3 sequence (DNA): TGTGCCAGCAGGACAGGCACCTACGAGCAGTACTTC. Translation: CASRTGTYEQYF.

The CDR3 protein is CARRGGASGANVLTF. The CDR3 DNA is TGTGCCCGCCGGGGGGGGGCTTCTGGGGCCAACGTCCTGACTTTC. The J gene is TRBJ2-6, the V gene TRBV2, with 8 bases matching TRBD2. The length of the CDR3 is 15 residues. The germline gives CDR1 SNHLY, CDR2 FYNNEI. Germline trimming cut 11 bases from V and 1 base from J; bases unmatched to any gene: 7.

The chain joins TRBV7-2 to TRBJ1-2; D gene unclear. This CDR3 region has 14 residues. The ends were cut back, 5 bases at V and 2 bases at J, with 12 bases in the middle. Germline-derived CDR1 and CDR2 are SGHTA and FQGNSA. The chain's CDR3 is CASSPWTGNYGYTF. The CDR3 nucleotides are TGTGCCAGCAGCCCTTGGACGGGAAACTATGGCTACACCTTC. The whole variable domain, remainder taken from reference TRBV7-2 and TRBJ1-2, is GAGVSQSPSNKVTEKGKDVELRCDPISGHTALYWYRQSLGQGLEFLIYFQGNSAPDKSGLPSDRFSAERTGGSVSTLTIQRTQQEDSAVYLCASSPWTGNYGYTFGSGTRLTVV.

The chain joins TRBV27 to TRBJ2-7; TRBD2 aligns across 11 bases. The CDR3 consists of 16 residues. Trimming removed 2 bases from V and 5 bases from J; junction bases left unmatched: 8. CDR1 is MNHEY, CDR2 SMNVEV, per germline (reference sequence). CDR3 amino acids: CASSLHRSGRAHEQYF. The CDR3 region has the DNA TGTGCCAGCAGTTTACACCGTAGCGGGAGGGCACACGAGCAGTACTTC.

This clone came up once. V and J are TRBV21-1 and TRBJ1-1; the table's D call, TRBD1, has no DNA check behind it. TRBV21-1 is listed as a pseudogene. The CDR3 totals 14 residues. The DNA of the CDR3 is TGTGCCAGCACCGGGGACAGTGTGAACACTGAAGCTTTCTTT. Translating gives CASTGDSVNTEAFF.